The rows below give T cell receptor beta chains drawn from one sample of a study of T-cell memory formation after mild COVID-19. From the 5' RACE reads, TCRdb called clonotypes with MiXCR, one entry per CDR3 protein. Of some 330,000 distinct CDR3 sequences listed, roughly 21% are singletons. The sample comprised PBMCs or a T cell subset sorted from them (not recorded which). These receptors originate from an adult woman who had mild COVID-19 (a few samples of this study predate the infection). Cell type and time point are not known. CDR3s include the opening cysteine and the closing phenylalanine or tryptophan. Rows may omit the clone size; those that give it use once, few, many or a size class.

v_gene	abundance	CDR3aa
TRBV18	many	CASSPRLEQFF
TRBV5-1	-	CASRLAETYNEQFF
TRBV27	-	CASSAQGPYTDTQYF
TRBV6-5	few	CASSYRRDLGNTEAFF
TRBV5-1	-	CASSSAGLFPYEQYF
TRBV5-1	many	CASSLALSQETQYF
TRBV7-2	-	CASRLTGTAKSSYEQYF
TRBV12-3/TRBV12-4	-	CASRRRDRGPGYF
TRBV7-9	-	CASSFLWTALNEQFF
TRBV24-1	many	CATSDRVDQPQHF
TRBV7-6	-	CASSLSAGGPSGTGELFF
TRBV20-1	few	CSASQSSTNYGYTF
TRBV18	-	CASSPNSLATSYEQYF
TRBV7-3	-	CASSFQSGGFYNEQFF
TRBV7-8	few	CASSLRGGAYEQYF
TRBV5-1	-	CASSSDSYGYTF
TRBV6-1	-	CASIHGPYEQYF
TRBV4-3	-	CASSQESYYEQYF
TRBV3-1	-	CASSDIGTGNEDTQYF
TRBV4-2	few	CASSQDRDGLYYEQYF
TRBV3-1	-	CASSQGGGTQNIQYF
TRBV12-3/TRBV12-4	few	CASRTGNLLAGTEAFF
TRBV7-9	many	CASSLPPIQLPGANVLTF
TRBV5-1	-	CASSLGTGDPYEQYF
TRBV20-1	-	CSACRDSNTGELFF
TRBV3-1	once	CASSQSHLGGTEAFF
TRBV12-3/TRBV12-4	-	CASSFMIPEQFF
TRBV7-2	-	CASSFGEAYEQYF
TRBV24-1	few	CATSEKGDTGELFF
TRBV15	-	CATSRTETQYF
TRBV4-1	-	CASSQEARGDEKLFF
TRBV14	few	CASSHRHGDRPRGYEQYF
TRBV5-6	-	CASIPRWSGESSYEQYF
TRBV3-1	-	CASSLLGTSGREQYF
TRBV15	-	CATSRGDRSWGDIQYF
TRBV4-1	-	CASSPLPSGTTTGELFF
TRBV20-1	few	CSAATGRTQLTYEQYF
TRBV14	few	CASSQDRETDTQYF
TRBV6-6	few	CASSPSGGGGETQYF
TRBV10-3	many	CAISGTTKETQYF
TRBV4-1	-	CASSLTDGQETQYF
TRBV24-1	few	CATSDRDRGYTGELFF
TRBV4-3	-	CASSQDSTSSYNEQFF
TRBV10-2	few	CASGAPGGHSTDTQYF
TRBV20-1	few	CSARDLGSTDTQYF
TRBV4-1	few	CASSLNSHTEAFF
TRBV12-3/TRBV12-4	-	CASSPLAVSSYNEQFF
TRBV5-1	-	CASSPPGRYTEAFF
TRBV25-1	few	CASSESGSATNEKLFF
TRBV7-9	few	CASSLGWDRNTEAFF
TRBV27	-	CASSPRDRGFPEAFF
TRBV29-1	many	CSAGLAGYEQFF
TRBV6-4	-	CANRTHGHEQFF
TRBV7-9	-	CASSFTGPSYEQYF
TRBV3-1	-	CASSQAGLAGYNEQFF
TRBV7-2	few	CASSLSEGLEAFF
TRBV6-2/TRBV6-3	few	CATQGAESGANVLTF
TRBV7-9	-	CASISGSDAKNIQYF